The T cell receptor beta chain described here comes from a study of neurological immune-mediated disorders. V dropped 8 bases and J dropped 1; count of bases not matched to a gene: 11. The CDR3 contains 17 residues. Per germline, CDR1 MNHNS and CDR2 SASEGT. This clonotype was picked up many times. Its antigen is not identified. The time point is: longitudinal time-point 1 (baseline). Among the participants, healthy controls were blood bank volunteers in Maryland, USA. Broader study findings: Patients with HTLV-1-associated myelopathy had the highest level of TCR clonal expansion, whereas patients with multiple sclerosis had the lowest level, falling beneath the level found in healthy controls.

TCRdb called the 5' RACE reads again in MiXCR, with one record for every CDR3 protein. The sample lists about 49,000 distinct CDR3 sequences, approximately 9.1% occurring once. Sequencing was performed on PBMCs. The chain joins TRBV6-1 to TRBJ2-1; 10 bases are a match to TRBD1. This sequence originates from a woman aged 35 to 49 in good health. For the CDR3, the DNA is TGTGCCAGCGCACGGGACAGGGGTTTGGGTTCCTACAATGAGCAGTTCTTC. Its protein is CASARDRGLGSYNEQFF.